These 5 T cell receptor beta chains originate from one sample sequenced in a study of metastatic and nonmetastatic thyroid tumors. No treatment had been given to any patient before thyroid surgery. With MiXCR, TCRdb reprocessed the PCR reads. The table records 34,000 or so clones, 20% of them present only once. The sample was blood. These receptor sequences come from a female donor with papillary thyroid cancer or a benign thyroid nodule (not recorded which). Some clones in this sample may be carry-over from other donors' samples.

This clone was counted ten times or more. This chain connects TRBV30 to TRBJ2-7; 14 positions agree with TRBD2. This CDR3 has 16 amino acids. CDR1 and CDR2 from the germline V gene are GTSNPN and SVGIG (reference sequence). The V gene end was trimmed by 7 bases and the J gene end by 0 bases; junction bases not matched to a gene: 8. CDR3 loop: CALGLAGEPSSYEQYF. CDR3 DNA sequence: TGTGCCTTGGGACTAGCGGGGGAACCGAGCTCCTACGAGCAGTACTTC.

This clone is deemed medium-sized. Its ends do not fully match the called genes, so a read error is possible. The gene calls are TRBV11-2 and TRBJ2-2; 7 bases are a match to TRBD2. CDR1 SGHAT and CDR2 FQNNGV come from the germline V gene. The CDR3 contains 17 residues. CDR3 DNA sequence: TGTGCCAGCAGCTTAGATGGCCTAGCGGCGAATACCGGGGAGCTGTTTTTT. Protein sequence: CASSLDGLAANTGELFF.

The sample holds many counts of this clone. The chain recombines TRBV28 with TRBJ1-1; D is ambiguous. The CDR3 spans 14 residues. The germline V gene encodes CDR1 MDHEN and CDR2 SYDVKM. The V end was cut by 3 bases, the J end by 0 bases, with 8 bases between. Here the CDR3 reads CASSFNSLNTEAFF. In DNA, the CDR3 is TGTGCCAGCAGTTTTAACAGCCTGAACACTGAAGCTTTCTTT.

J is TRBJ1-6 and V is TRBV5-1, with D possibly being TRBD1 (6 bases). The J call may not be correct, given that the DNA end is closer to TRBJ1-1. The CDR3 is 15 amino acids. In germline, CDR1 is SGHRS, CDR2 YFSETQ. CDR3: CASSLAGGGWAEAFF. Here the CDR3 DNA reads TGCGCCAGCAGCTTGGCGGGGGGCGGATGGGCTGAAGCTTTCTTT.

This clone was found many times. J is TRBJ1-5 and V is TRBV6-2 or TRBV6-3; unclear D gene. V lost 6 bases to trimming and J lost 0 bases, with 6 bases between them. Germline CDR1 MNHEY, CDR2 SVGEGT. The CDR3 extends over 13 amino acids. CDR3 DNA: TGTGCCAGCAGGGGCAATAGCAATCAGCCCCAGCATTTT. Translating gives CASRGNSNQPQHF.